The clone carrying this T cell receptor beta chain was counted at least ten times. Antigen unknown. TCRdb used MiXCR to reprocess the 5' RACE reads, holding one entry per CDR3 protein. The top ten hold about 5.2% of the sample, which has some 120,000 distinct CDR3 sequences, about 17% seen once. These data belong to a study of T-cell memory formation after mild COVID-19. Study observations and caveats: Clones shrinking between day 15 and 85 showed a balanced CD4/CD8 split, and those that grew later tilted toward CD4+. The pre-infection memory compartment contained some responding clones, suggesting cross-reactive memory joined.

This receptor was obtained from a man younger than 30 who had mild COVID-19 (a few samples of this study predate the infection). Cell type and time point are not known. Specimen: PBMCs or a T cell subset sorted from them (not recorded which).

DNA of the CDR3: TGCAGTGCGATGAATTATATGCTACCCTACGAGCAGTACGTC. Translation gives CSAMNYMLPYEQYV. V usage is TRBV20-1 and J usage is TRBJ2-7; D is uncertain. Looked up from germline, CDR1 is DFQATT and CDR2 is SNEGSKA (reference sequence). CDR3 size: 14 residues. V lost 6 bases, J lost 2 bases, and 17 bases lay in between.